The 15 T cell receptor beta chains reported below all come from one sample, sequenced in a study of blood T cell repertoires in COVID-19. The method was immunoSEQ multiplex PCR; TCRdb's version includes in-frame clones alone and lacks a portion of them. The data hold 100,000 or so clones, with approximately 80% observed a single time. Sequenced material: peripheral blood. These receptor sequences come from a woman in her 70s with acute or convalescent COVID-19.

The chain employs TRBV3-1 (or the pseudogene TRBV3-2) and TRBJ2-7; D is uncertain. V lost 0 bases and J lost 7, with 10 bases in between. Germline CDR1 and CDR2: LGHDT and YNNKEL (reference sequence). This CDR3 is 13 amino acids long. The CDR3 region is CASSQERAGEQYF. In DNA form, the CDR3 reads TGTGCCAGCAGCCAAGAACGAGCCGGGGAGCAGTACTTC.

The rearrangement joins TRBV11-3 to TRBJ2-7; 10 bases agree with TRBD1. The J segment lost 7 bases and the V segment lost 5 bases, leaving 8 bases of the junction unmatched. The germline V gene encodes CDR1 SGHNT and CDR2 YENEEA. The CDR3 runs to 14 residues. CDR3 DNA sequence: TGTGCCAGCAGCCCTCGACAGGGGGCGGGGGAGCAGTACTTC. It codes for CASSPRQGAGEQYF.

J is TRBJ1-1 and V is TRBV28; 9 bases align to TRBD1. This CDR3 contains 14 residues. Germline-derived CDR1 and CDR2 are MDHEN and SYDVKM. The V gene end was trimmed by 7 bases and the J gene end by 6 bases; junction bases not matched to a gene: 9. The CDR3 bases are TGTGCCAGCAAGAGGGACAGGGATGGATCTGAAGCTTTCTTT. Its protein product is CASKRDRDGSEAFF.

J is TRBJ2-7 and V is TRBV6-6; D unresolved. Trimming pared 5 bases from V and 3 bases from J, leaving 8 bases between. This CDR3 contains 12 residues. The germline CDR1 and CDR2 sequences are MNHNY and SVGAGI (reference sequence). CDR3 in amino acids: CASSPTHYEQYF. CDR3 sequence (DNA): TGTGCCAGCAGTCCGACACACTACGAGCAGTACTTC.

The chain uses TRBV19 and TRBJ1-2; D ambiguous. The V and J ends lost 4 bases and 6 bases respectively, with 12 bases between them. The CDR3 consists of 13 residues. Germline CDR1 reads LNHDA; CDR2 reads SQIVND (reference sequence). The CDR3 loop reads CASSRRVGHGYTF. The CDR3 nucleotides are TGTGCCAGTAGTAGGAGAGTAGGTCATGGCTACACCTTC.

The rearrangement uses TRBV3-1 (or the pseudogene TRBV3-2) and TRBJ1-5, with D unresolved. CDR1 LGHDT and CDR2 YNNKEL come from the germline V gene (reference sequence). Deletions cut 0 bases from V and 7 bases from J, with 10 bases between. The CDR3 is 14 amino acids. The CDR3 bases are TGTGCCAGCAGCCAAGACAGGCTATGGCAGCCCCAGCATTTT. Translation gives CASSQDRLWQPQHF.

The chain has TRBV19 and TRBJ2-7, with a possible D match to TRBD1 (5 bases). Germline V gives CDR1 LNHDA, CDR2 SQIVND (reference sequence). V lost 3 bases to trimming and J lost 2 bases, with 11 bases between them. The CDR3 loop spans 14 amino acids. This chain's CDR3 is CASSIRSRAYEQYF. In DNA form, the CDR3 reads TGTGCCAGTAGTATTCGGTCCAGGGCCTACGAGCAGTACTTC.

The rearrangement links TRBV18 to TRBJ2-7, with 7 bases that match TRBD2. The CDR3 runs to 13 residues. V shed 0 bases and J 7 bases; nucleotides not matched to a gene: 3. Germline CDR1 and CDR2: KGHSH and LQKENI. As DNA, the CDR3 is TGTGCCAGCTCACCACCTTCTAGCGGTGAGCAGTACTTC. Amino acids: CASSPPSSGEQYF.

The chain joins TRBV19 to TRBJ1-5; no clear D gene. This CDR3 contains 16 residues. Germline V gene lookup returns CDR1 LNHDA and CDR2 SQIVND (reference sequence). V lost 4 bases and J lost 2, with 15 bases in between. CDR3 coding DNA: TGTGCCAGTAGTAGGGAGCTGTCTGTGGGCAATCAGCCCCAGCATTTT. This encodes CASSRELSVGNQPQHF.

The rearrangement joins TRBV28 to TRBJ2-3, with 9 positions matching TRBD1. Germline loops: CDR1 MDHEN, CDR2 SYDVKM. With V trimmed by 3 bases and J by 8 bases, 12 bases remained unmatched. The CDR3 is 16 amino acids. The CDR3 nucleotides are TGTGCCAGCAGTTTGCAGGGACAGGGTGCCTTGGGTACGCAGTATTTT. As protein: CASSLQGQGALGTQYF.

V and J are TRBV5-6 and TRBJ2-7, with a weak D call TRBD1 (5 bases). Germline lookup yields CDR1 SGHDT and CDR2 YYEEEE. The CDR3 has 13 residues. Trimming pared 2 bases from V and 6 bases from J, leaving 12 bases between. Written as DNA, the CDR3 is TGTGCCAGCAGCTTCTATGACAGAACCGAGCAGTACTTC. Its translation is CASSFYDRTEQYF.

This chain uses TRBV7-8 with TRBJ1-1; the D is unclear. V dropped 4 bases and J dropped 2 bases, with 11 bases sitting between them. This CDR3 spans 14 amino acids. CDR1 and CDR2 (germline): SGHVS, FQNEAQ. The CDR3: CASSSWEGNTEAFF. DNA for the CDR3: TGTGCCAGCAGCTCCTGGGAGGGAAACACTGAAGCTTTCTTT.

The chain has TRBV29-1 and TRBJ2-7, with D tentatively TRBD1 (6 bases). V gave up 3 bases and J gave up 4 bases, with 10 bases separating them. The CDR3 totals 12 residues. The V gene's germline CDR1 is SQVTM and CDR2 ANQGSEA. CDR3 loop: CSVEGTHYEQYF. CDR3 DNA sequence: TGCAGCGTTGAGGGGACACATTACGAGCAGTACTTC.

V and J are TRBV10-3 and TRBJ2-7, with 9 positions matching TRBD1. The CDR3 runs 16 residues. The ends lost 5 bases at V and 5 bases at J; junction bases unmatched: 13. From germline, CDR1 is ENHRY and CDR2 SYGVKD. Here the CDR3 DNA reads TGTGCCATCAGTCCTAGGCCCCGGACAGGGGACCACGAGCAGTACTTC. The encoded protein is CAISPRPRTGDHEQYF.

The J gene is TRBJ2-1, the V gene TRBV2; 8 bases are shared with TRBD2. The germline V gene has CDR1 SNHLY and CDR2 FYNNEI. The CDR3 is made up of 14 amino acids. J gave up 8 bases and V 11 bases, and 14 bases lay outside the gene matches. Written as DNA, the CDR3 is TGTGCCGACCGAAAGGCGGGAGGATCAGATGAGCAGTTCTTC. It translates to CADRKAGGSDEQFF. The full variable domain, its missing parts supplied by reference TRBV2 and TRBJ2-1, is EPEVTQTPSHQVTQMGQEVILRCVPISNHLYFYWYRQILGQKVEFLVSFYNNEISEKSEIFDDQFSVERPDGSNFTLKIRSTKLEDSAMYFCADRKAGGSDEQFFGPGTRLTVL.